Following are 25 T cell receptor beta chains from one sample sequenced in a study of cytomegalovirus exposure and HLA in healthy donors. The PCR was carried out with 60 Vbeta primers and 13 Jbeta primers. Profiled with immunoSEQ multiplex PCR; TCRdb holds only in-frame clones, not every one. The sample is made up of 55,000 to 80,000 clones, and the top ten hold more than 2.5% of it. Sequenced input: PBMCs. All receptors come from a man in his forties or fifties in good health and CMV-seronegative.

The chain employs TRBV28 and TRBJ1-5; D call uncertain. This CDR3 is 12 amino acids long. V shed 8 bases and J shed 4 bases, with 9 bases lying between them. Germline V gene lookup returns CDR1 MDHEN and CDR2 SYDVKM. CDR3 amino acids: CASLGGNQPQHF. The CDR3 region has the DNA TGTGCCAGCCTGGGCGGGAATCAGCCCCAGCATTTT.

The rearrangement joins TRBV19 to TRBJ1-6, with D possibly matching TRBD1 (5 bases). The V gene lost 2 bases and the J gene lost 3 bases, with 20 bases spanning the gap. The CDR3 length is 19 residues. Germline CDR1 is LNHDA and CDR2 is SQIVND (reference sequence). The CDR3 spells CASSILGVSAENYNSPLHF. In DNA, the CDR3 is TGTGCCAGTAGTATACTAGGGGTATCCGCTGAGAACTATAATTCACCCCTCCACTTT. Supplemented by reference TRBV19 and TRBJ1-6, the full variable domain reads DGGITQSPKYLFRKEGQNVTLSCEQNLNHDAMYWYRQDPGQGLRLIYYSQIVNDFQKGDIAEGYSVSREKKESFPLTVTSAQKNPTAFYLCASSILGVSAENYNSPLHFGNGTRLTVT.

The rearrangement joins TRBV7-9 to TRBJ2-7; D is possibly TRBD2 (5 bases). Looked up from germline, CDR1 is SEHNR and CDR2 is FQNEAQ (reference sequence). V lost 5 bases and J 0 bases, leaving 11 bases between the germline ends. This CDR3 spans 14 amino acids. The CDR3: CASSPPRDSYEQYF. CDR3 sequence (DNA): TGTGCCAGCAGCCCCCCTCGGGACTCCTACGAGCAGTACTTC.

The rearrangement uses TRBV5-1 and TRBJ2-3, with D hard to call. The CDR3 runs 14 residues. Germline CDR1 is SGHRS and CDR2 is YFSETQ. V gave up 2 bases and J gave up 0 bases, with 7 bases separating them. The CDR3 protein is CASSFERSTDTQYF. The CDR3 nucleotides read TGCGCCAGCAGCTTTGAGCGAAGCACAGATACGCAGTATTTT. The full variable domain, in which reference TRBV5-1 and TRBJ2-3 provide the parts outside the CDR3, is KAGVTQTPRYLIKTRGQQVTLSCSPISGHRSVSWYQQTPGQGLQFLFEYFSETQRNKGNFPGRFSGRQFSNSRSEMNVSTLELGDSALYLCASSFERSTDTQYFGPGTRLTVL.

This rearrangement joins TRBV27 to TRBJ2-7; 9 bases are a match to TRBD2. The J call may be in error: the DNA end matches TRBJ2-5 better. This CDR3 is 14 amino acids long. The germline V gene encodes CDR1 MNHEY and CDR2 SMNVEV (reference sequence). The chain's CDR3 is CASSLGLAGETQYF. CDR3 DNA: TGTGCCAGCAGTTTAGGGCTAGCGGGGGAGACCCAGTACTTC.

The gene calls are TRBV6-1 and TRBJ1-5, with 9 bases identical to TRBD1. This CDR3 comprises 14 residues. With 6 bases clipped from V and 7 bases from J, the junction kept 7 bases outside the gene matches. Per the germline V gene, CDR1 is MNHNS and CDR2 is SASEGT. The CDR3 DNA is TGTGCCAGCAGCCCGGACAGGGGTCGGCAGCCCCAGCATTTT. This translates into CASSPDRGRQPQHF.

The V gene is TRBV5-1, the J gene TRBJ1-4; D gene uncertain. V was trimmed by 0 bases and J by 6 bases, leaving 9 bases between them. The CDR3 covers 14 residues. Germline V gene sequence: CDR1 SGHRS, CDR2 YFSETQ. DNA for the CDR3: TGCGCCAGCAGCTTGGCAGGTTTGGATGAAAAACTGTTTTTT. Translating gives CASSLAGLDEKLFF. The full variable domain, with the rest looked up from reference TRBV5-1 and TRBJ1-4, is KAGVTQTPRYLIKTRGQQVTLSCSPISGHRSVSWYQQTPGQGLQFLFEYFSETQRNKGNFPGRFSGRQFSNSRSEMNVSTLELGDSALYLCASSLAGLDEKLFFGSGTQLSVL.

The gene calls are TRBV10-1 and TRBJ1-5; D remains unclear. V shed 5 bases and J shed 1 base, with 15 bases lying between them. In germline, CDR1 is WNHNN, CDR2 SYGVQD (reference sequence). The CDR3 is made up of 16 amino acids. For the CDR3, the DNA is TGCGCCAGCAGTCGTCATCTCTACAGAAGCAATCAGCCCCAGCATTTT. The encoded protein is CASSRHLYRSNQPQHF.

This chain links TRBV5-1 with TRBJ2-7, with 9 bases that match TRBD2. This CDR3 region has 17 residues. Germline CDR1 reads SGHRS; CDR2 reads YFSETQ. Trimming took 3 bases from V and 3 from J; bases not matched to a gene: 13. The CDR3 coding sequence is TGCGCCAGCAGCTCCCAGGGACTAGCAGAGAGTGTCTACGAGCAGTACTTC. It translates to CASSSQGLAESVYEQYF.

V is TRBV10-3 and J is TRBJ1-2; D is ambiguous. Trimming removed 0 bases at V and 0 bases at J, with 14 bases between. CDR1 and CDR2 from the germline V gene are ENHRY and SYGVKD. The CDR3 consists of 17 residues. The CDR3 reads CAISESGVPHPNYGYTF. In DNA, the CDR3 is TGTGCCATCAGTGAGTCGGGAGTACCCCATCCTAACTATGGCTACACCTTC.

CDR3 residues: CASSQAGLAGGNEQYF. The DNA of the CDR3 is TGCGCCAGCAGCCAAGCAGGGCTAGCGGGGGGGAACGAGCAGTACTTC. The chain recombines TRBV4-1 with TRBJ2-7; 12 bases match TRBD2. CDR1 is MGHRA, CDR2 YSYEKL, per germline. The length of the CDR3 is 16 residues. J lost 5 bases, V lost 1 base, and 6 bases had no gene match.

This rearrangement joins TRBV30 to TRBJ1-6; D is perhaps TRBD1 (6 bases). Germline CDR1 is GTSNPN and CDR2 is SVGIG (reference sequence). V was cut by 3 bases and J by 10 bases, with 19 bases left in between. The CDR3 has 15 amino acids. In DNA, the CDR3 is TGTGCCTGGAGATCCCTGGCAGGGGCAGGATCACCCCTCCACTTT. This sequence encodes CAWRSLAGAGSPLHF.

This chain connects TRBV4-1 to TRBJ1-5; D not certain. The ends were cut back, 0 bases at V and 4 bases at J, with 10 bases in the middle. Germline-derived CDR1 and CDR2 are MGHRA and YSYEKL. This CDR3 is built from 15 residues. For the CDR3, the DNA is TGCGCCAGCAGCCAAGATATGTTGCGAAATCAGCCCCAGCATTTT. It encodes CASSQDMLRNQPQHF.

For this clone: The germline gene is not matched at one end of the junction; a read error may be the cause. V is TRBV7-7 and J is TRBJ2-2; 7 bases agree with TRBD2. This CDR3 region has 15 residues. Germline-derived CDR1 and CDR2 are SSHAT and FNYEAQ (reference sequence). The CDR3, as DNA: TGTGCTAGCAGTGCGGGAGCCGCGAACACCGGGGAGCTGTTTTTT. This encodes CASSAGAANTGELFF.

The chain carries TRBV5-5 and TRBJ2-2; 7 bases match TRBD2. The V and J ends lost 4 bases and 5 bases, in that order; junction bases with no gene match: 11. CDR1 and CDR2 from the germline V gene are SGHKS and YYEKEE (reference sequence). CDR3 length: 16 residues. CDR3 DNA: TGTGCCAGCAGCCCCCAAGCGGGGCTTTTGACCGGGGAGCTGTTTTTT. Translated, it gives CASSPQAGLLTGELFF.

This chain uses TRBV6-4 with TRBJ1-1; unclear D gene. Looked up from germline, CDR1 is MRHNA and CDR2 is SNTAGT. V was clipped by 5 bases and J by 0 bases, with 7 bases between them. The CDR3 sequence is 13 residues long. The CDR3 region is CASSRVVNTEAFF. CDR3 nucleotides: TGTGCCAGCAGTAGAGTTGTGAACACTGAAGCTTTCTTT.

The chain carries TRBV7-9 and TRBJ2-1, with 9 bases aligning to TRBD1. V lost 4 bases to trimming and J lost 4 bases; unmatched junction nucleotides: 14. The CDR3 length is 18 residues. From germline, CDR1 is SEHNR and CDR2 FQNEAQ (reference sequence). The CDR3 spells CASSSGTGILRVYNEQFF. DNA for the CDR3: TGTGCCAGCAGCTCCGGGACAGGGATCCTGCGAGTGTACAATGAGCAGTTCTTC.

CDR3 in DNA: TGTGCCAGCAGTTCTACTCTATACTCCTACGAGCAGTACTTC. It specifies CASSSTLYSYEQYF. This chain links TRBV6-5 with TRBJ2-7, with D uncertain. V was pared by 4 bases and J by 0 bases, with 10 bases between. The CDR3 covers 14 residues. Germline V CDR1 and CDR2: MNHEY, SVGAGI.

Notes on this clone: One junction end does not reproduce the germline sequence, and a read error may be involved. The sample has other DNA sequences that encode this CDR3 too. CDR3 region: CASRLGTRDRVMNTEAFF. The CDR3 coding sequence is TGCGCCAGCAGACTAGGGACCCGGGACAGAGTAATGAACACTGAAGCTTTCTTT. The chain links TRBV27 to TRBJ1-1, with TRBD1 matching 7 bases. Germline V CDR1 and CDR2: MNHEY, SMNVEV (reference sequence). CDR3 length: 18 amino acids.

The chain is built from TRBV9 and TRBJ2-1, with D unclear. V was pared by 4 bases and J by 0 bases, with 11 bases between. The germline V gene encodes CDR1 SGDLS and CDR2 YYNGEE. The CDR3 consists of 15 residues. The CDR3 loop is CASSPLWSSYNEQFF. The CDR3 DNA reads TGTGCCAGCAGCCCCCTCTGGAGCTCCTACAATGAGCAGTTCTTC.

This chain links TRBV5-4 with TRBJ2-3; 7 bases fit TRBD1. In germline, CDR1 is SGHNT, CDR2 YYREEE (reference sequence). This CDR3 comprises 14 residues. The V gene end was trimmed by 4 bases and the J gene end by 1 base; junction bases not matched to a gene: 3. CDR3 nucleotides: TGTGCCAGCAGCCCGGGACAGCGCACAGATACGCAGTATTTT. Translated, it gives CASSPGQRTDTQYF.

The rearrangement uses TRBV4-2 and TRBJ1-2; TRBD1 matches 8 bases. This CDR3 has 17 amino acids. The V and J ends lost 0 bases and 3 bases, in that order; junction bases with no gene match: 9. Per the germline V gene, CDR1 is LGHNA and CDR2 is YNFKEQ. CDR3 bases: TGTGCCAGCAGCCAAGATTGGGCAGGGGGCGCCTACTATGGCTACACCTTC. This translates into CASSQDWAGGAYYGYTF.

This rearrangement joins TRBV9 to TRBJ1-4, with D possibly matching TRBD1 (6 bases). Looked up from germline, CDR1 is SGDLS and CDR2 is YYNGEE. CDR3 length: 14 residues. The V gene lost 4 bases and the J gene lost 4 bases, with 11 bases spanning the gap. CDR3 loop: CASSPRGDNEKLFF. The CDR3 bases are TGTGCCAGCAGCCCCAGGGGTGATAATGAAAAACTGTTTTTT.

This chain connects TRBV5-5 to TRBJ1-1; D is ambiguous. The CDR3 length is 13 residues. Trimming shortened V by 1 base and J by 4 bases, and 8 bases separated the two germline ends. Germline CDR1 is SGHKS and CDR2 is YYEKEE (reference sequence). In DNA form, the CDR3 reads TGTGCCAGCAGCTTGTCGGCGGGCACTGAAGCTTTCTTT. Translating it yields CASSLSAGTEAFF.

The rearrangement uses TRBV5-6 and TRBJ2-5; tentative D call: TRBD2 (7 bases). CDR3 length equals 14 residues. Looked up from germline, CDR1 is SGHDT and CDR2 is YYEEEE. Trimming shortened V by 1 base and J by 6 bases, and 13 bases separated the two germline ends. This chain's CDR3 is CASSLWGGPKTQYF. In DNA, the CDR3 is TGTGCCAGCAGCTTGTGGGGGGGGCCGAAGACCCAGTACTTC.